These 4 T cell receptor beta chains originate from one sample sequenced in a study of cytotoxic CD8 clonotypes in ibrutinib-treated CLL. Sequencing was performed with immunoSEQ multiplex PCR; in TCRdb, only in-frame clones are kept and a portion is missing. The repertoire includes 60,000 to 75,000 clones, around nine tenths of them detected once, and approximately 3% sits in the top ten. The specimen comprised PBMCs, sampled after 12 months of ibrutinib treatment. The source is a human donor with chronic lymphocytic leukemia.

The chain employs TRBV7-3 and TRBJ2-5, with 14 bases aligning to TRBD2. CDR1 and CDR2 from the germline V gene are SGHTA and FQGTGA. The CDR3 consists of 15 residues. V shed 5 bases, J shed 7 bases, and the junction held 6 bases outside the gene matches. CDR3 region: CASSLGTSGRVTQYF. The CDR3 nucleotides read TGTGCCAGCAGCCTTGGGACTAGCGGGAGAGTGACCCAGTACTTC.

The CDR3 DNA sequence: TGTGCCAGCTCACCAGTGTTTGGACCGAACACTGAAGCTTTCTTT. The encoded protein is CASSPVFGPNTEAFF. The genes are TRBV18 and TRBJ1-1, with unresolved D. This CDR3 comprises 15 residues. Trimming cost V 2 bases and J 1 base, with 11 bases left between them. Germline V gene sequence: CDR1 KGHSH, CDR2 LQKENI.

The V and J genes are TRBV5-6 and TRBJ2-3; D gene unclear. The CDR3 sequence is 12 residues long. The V gene's germline CDR1 is SGHDT and CDR2 YYEEEE. The ends were cut back, 5 bases at V and 8 bases at J, with 12 bases in the middle. CDR3 sequence reads: CASRGSGPTQYF. The CDR3 DNA is TGTGCCAGCAGGGGCAGTGGCCCTACGCAGTATTTT.

J is TRBJ1-6 and V is TRBV5-1, with D possibly being TRBD1 (6 bases). In germline, CDR1 is SGHRS, CDR2 YFSETQ. Trimming took 0 bases from V and 10 from J, leaving 20 bases between them. The CDR3 sequence is 17 residues long. The CDR3 DNA sequence: TGCGCCAGCAGCTTGGAAACAGGGTTAACAGCGGGATCACCCCTCCACTTT. Its translation is CASSLETGLTAGSPLHF.